The 21 T cell receptor beta chains in this list originate from one sample, sequenced in a study of blood T cell repertoires in COVID-19. Clones were read by immunoSEQ multiplex PCR, and TCRdb kept only the in-frame ones, dropping some. The sample contains roughly 130,000 clones, 65% to 85% of which appear only once. Material for sequencing was peripheral blood. Every receptor here comes from an older man with acute or convalescent COVID-19.

This clone has only a few counts. The chain is built from TRBV19 and TRBJ1-6; perhaps TRBD1 as D (5 bases). V shed 6 bases and J shed 1 base, with 10 bases lying between them. The CDR3 covers 15 residues. Germline V gives CDR1 LNHDA, CDR2 SQIVND (reference sequence). The CDR3 is CASRGRGSYNSPLHF. CDR3 in DNA: TGTGCCAGTAGGGGTAGGGGATCCTATAATTCACCCCTCCACTTT. The entire variable domain, with the rest obtained from reference TRBV19 and TRBJ1-6, is as follows: DGGITQSPKYLFRKEGQNVTLSCEQNLNHDAMYWYRQDPGQGLRLIYYSQIVNDFQKGDIAEGYSVSREKKESFPLTVTSAQKNPTAFYLCASRGRGSYNSPLHFGNGTRLTVT.

The chain couples TRBV21-1 to TRBJ1-2; the table assigns TRBD1, which was not confirmed against the DNA. TRBV21-1 is designated a pseudogene. The CDR3 consists of 19 residues. The CDR3 coding sequence is TGTGCCAGCAGCAAAGGAGGGGGATCGAGACACCGGGGTTACTATGGCTACACCTTC. Translation gives CASSKGGGSRHRGYYGYTF.

The V call is TRBV27, the J call TRBJ2-1, with 12 bases fitting TRBD2. Germline-derived CDR1 and CDR2 are MNHEY and SMNVEV (reference sequence). The CDR3 is 16 residues long. After removal of 6 bases from V and 8 bases from J, the junction contained 11 bases not matched to a gene. As DNA, the CDR3 is TGTGCCAGCAGGCGGTCTAGCGGGGGGGCTTGGGATGAGCAGTTCTTC. Translated: CASRRSSGGAWDEQFF.

This clone was found a few times. J is TRBJ1-5 and V is TRBV19; 12 nucleotides agree with TRBD1. Germline CDR1 and CDR2: LNHDA and SQIVND (reference sequence). Trimming removed 7 bases from V and 9 bases from J; junction bases left unmatched: 7. The CDR3 is 14 residues long. The CDR3 here is CASTRDRGQSPQHF. Written as DNA, the CDR3 is TGTGCCAGTACCCGGGACAGGGGGCAATCGCCCCAGCATTTT.

This chain links TRBV28 with TRBJ2-1; D not certain. The CDR3 runs to 13 residues. With 2 bases removed from V and 9 bases from J, the gap between germline ends came to 11 bases. Germline V CDR1 and CDR2: MDHEN, SYDVKM. For the CDR3, the DNA is TGTGCCAGCAGTTTACCCATAGCTTTTGAGCAGTTCTTC. Translating gives CASSLPIAFEQFF.

The chain carries TRBV9 and TRBJ1-4, with D possibly TRBD1 on 6 matching bases. Looked up from germline, CDR1 is SGDLS and CDR2 is YYNGEE. This CDR3 is 16 amino acids long. The germline V and J ends were trimmed by 7 bases and 4 bases, with 20 bases remaining between them. Here the CDR3 reads CASSSSGGQGNEKLFF. CDR3 sequence (DNA): TGTGCCAGCTCGAGTTCCGGGGGGCAAGGTAATGAAAAACTGTTTTTT.

The V call is TRBV7-8, the J call TRBJ2-7, with D unresolved. V was cut by 1 base and J by 3 bases, with 7 bases left in between. Germline V gene sequence: CDR1 SGHVS, CDR2 FQNEAQ. The CDR3 sequence is 13 residues long. CDR3 residues: CASSLDDNYEQYF. The CDR3 bases are TGTGCCAGCAGCTTAGATGACAACTACGAGCAGTACTTC.

The chain is built from TRBV10-3 and TRBJ2-3; D gene uncertain. Germline-derived CDR1 and CDR2 are ENHRY and SYGVKD. V gave up 8 bases and J gave up 3 bases, with 6 bases separating them. There are 11 residues in the CDR3. The chain's CDR3 is CAILVTDTQYF. In DNA, the CDR3 is TGTGCCATCCTTGTAACAGATACGCAGTATTTT.

The chain carries TRBV15 and TRBJ2-2; 8 bases fit TRBD1. The CDR3 has 16 amino acids. The V gene's germline CDR1 is LNHNV and CDR2 YYDKDF (reference sequence). Trimming at V came to 3 bases and at J to 3 bases, leaving 6 bases not matched to a gene. Written as DNA, the CDR3 is TGTGCCACCAGCAGCGGGACAGGAAAATACACCGGGGAGCTGTTTTTT. Its translation: CATSSGTGKYTGELFF.

The chain combines TRBV9 with TRBJ2-2; 14 nucleotides align to TRBD2. V gave up 0 bases and J gave up 1 base; unmatched junction bases: 8. CDR1 is SGDLS, CDR2 YYNGEE, per germline. CDR3 length equals 20 residues. CDR3 protein: CASSVATRTSGGKNTGELFF. CDR3 DNA sequence: TGTGCCAGCAGCGTAGCTACAAGGACTAGCGGGGGGAAGAACACCGGGGAGCTGTTTTTT.

The V gene is TRBV9, the J gene TRBJ1-3; 10 nucleotides match TRBD1. This CDR3 contains 15 residues. The germline CDR1 and CDR2 sequences are SGDLS and YYNGEE. The V gene end was trimmed by 4 bases and the J gene end by 4 bases; junction bases not matched to a gene: 5. The chain's CDR3 is CASSLGQGRGNTIYF. The CDR3 DNA sequence: TGTGCCAGCAGCCTGGGACAGGGGCGCGGAAACACCATATATTTT.

This clone was recorded a few times. V gene TRBV18 combines with J gene TRBJ1-6; D not certain. The CDR3 length is 13 residues. Germline lookup yields CDR1 KGHSH and CDR2 LQKENI. V shed 6 bases and J shed 10 bases, with 13 bases lying between them. CDR3 nucleotide sequence: TGTGCCAGCTCGCCCTCGAGGGAATCACCCCTCCACTTT. This translates into CASSPSRESPLHF. Looking up the rest from reference TRBV18 and TRBJ1-6 gives the full variable domain: NAGVMQNPRHLVRRRGQEARLRCSPMKGHSHVYWYRQLPEEGLKFMVYLQKENIIDESGMPKERFSAEFPKEGPSILRIQQVVRGDSAAYFCASSPSRESPLHFGNGTRLTVT.

The rearrangement links TRBV19 to TRBJ1-5; D is uncertain. The CDR3 runs to 12 residues. V shed 6 bases and J shed 7 bases, with 10 bases lying between them. Germline V gives CDR1 LNHDA, CDR2 SQIVND (reference sequence). The CDR3 nucleotides read TGTGCCAGTAGCCCACGGGGACAGCCCCAGCATTTT. Translation gives CASSPRGQPQHF.

The gene calls are TRBV3-1 (or the pseudogene TRBV3-2) and TRBJ1-1; weak D call: TRBD1 (5 bases). This CDR3 has 15 residues. Germline V gene sequence: CDR1 LGHDT, CDR2 YNNKEL (reference sequence). V dropped 4 bases and J dropped 3 bases, with 15 bases sitting between them. CDR3 loop: CASSRRGDWDTEAFF. For the CDR3, the DNA is TGTGCCAGCAGCCGGAGAGGGGACTGGGACACTGAAGCTTTCTTT.

The sample holds one count of this clone. The chain has TRBV28 and TRBJ1-4; weak D call: TRBD1 (5 bases). V shed 5 bases and J shed 6 bases, with 19 bases lying between them. The CDR3 length is 16 residues. CDR1 is MDHEN, CDR2 SYDVKM, per germline. This CDR3 reads CASSAGGTWIDEKLFF. The CDR3 DNA follows: TGTGCCAGCAGTGCCGGGGGGACGTGGATTGATGAAAAACTGTTTTTT.

A few counts support this clone. The CDR3 coding sequence is TGTGCCAGCAGCCAGGGACAGGGAGGCTATAATTCACCCCTCCACTTT. It is translated as CASSQGQGGYNSPLHF. The chain is built from TRBV11-2 and TRBJ1-6; 9 bases match TRBD1. In germline, CDR1 is SGHAT, CDR2 FQNNGV. CDR3 length: 16 amino acids. The V gene end was trimmed by 5 bases and the J gene end by 3 bases; junction bases not matched to a gene: 5. Supplemented by reference TRBV11-2 and TRBJ1-6, the full variable domain reads EAGVAQSPRYKIIEKRQSVAFWCNPISGHATLYWYQQILGQGPKLLIQFQNNGVVDDSQLPKDRFSAERLKGVDSTLKIQPAKLEDSAVYLCASSQGQGGYNSPLHFGNGTRLTVT.

This clone came up a few times. The chain carries TRBV5-1 and TRBJ2-3; 7 nucleotides agree with TRBD2. The CDR3 is made up of 14 amino acids. Unmatched junction bases numbered 3, after V lost 5 bases and J lost 0 bases. In germline, CDR1 is SGHRS, CDR2 YFSETQ. CDR3 amino acids: CASRGAGSTDTQYF. The DNA of the CDR3 is TGCGCCAGCAGAGGAGCGGGGAGCACAGATACGCAGTATTTT. Variable domain in full (rest from reference TRBV5-1 and TRBJ2-3): KAGVTQTPRYLIKTRGQQVTLSCSPISGHRSVSWYQQTPGQGLQFLFEYFSETQRNKGNFPGRFSGRQFSNSRSEMNVSTLELGDSALYLCASRGAGSTDTQYFGPGTRLTVL.

J is TRBJ1-1 and V is TRBV5-1; D is unclear. Trimming cost V 0 bases and J 3 bases, with 12 bases left between them. Germline CDR1 and CDR2: SGHRS and YFSETQ. The CDR3 runs to 15 residues. CDR3 sequence: CASSLGGRLDTEAFF. CDR3 bases: TGCGCCAGCAGCTTGGGCGGGAGACTGGACACTGAAGCTTTCTTT.

The J gene is TRBJ2-7, the V gene TRBV2; TRBD2 matches at 11 bases. The J segment lost 4 bases and the V segment lost 6 bases, leaving 14 bases of the junction unmatched. This CDR3 spans 17 amino acids. CDR1 and CDR2 from the germline V gene are SNHLY and FYNNEI. As DNA, the CDR3 is TGTGCCAGCAGCGAGAGGTCCCTAGCGGGGGGCTTTTACGAGCAGTACTTC. This gives the protein CASSERSLAGGFYEQYF.

This chain joins TRBV6-6 and TRBJ1-2; D is unclear. The CDR3 is made up of 13 amino acids. V lost 7 bases, J lost 4 bases, and 13 bases lay in between. Germline V lookup: CDR1 MNHNY, CDR2 SVGAGI (reference sequence). The CDR3 DNA reads TGTGCCAGCACCCTGGAGCAGCTCTATGGCTACACCTTC. Its protein product is CASTLEQLYGYTF.

J is TRBJ2-5 and V is TRBV4-1; TRBD2 aligns across 8 bases. V dropped 4 bases and J dropped 1; count of bases not matched to a gene: 14. This CDR3 is built from 18 residues. Germline CDR1 and CDR2: MGHRA and YSYEKL. The CDR3 DNA sequence: TGCGCCAGCAGCCCTCGGGGGGGGCGCGGGGTCCCCCAAGAGACCCAGTACTTC. Translating it yields CASSPRGGRGVPQETQYF.